The rows below give T cell receptor beta chains drawn from one sample of a study of T cells in localized non-small cell lung cancer. Method: immunoSEQ multiplex PCR; TCRdb's copy keeps in-frame clones and lacks some. Here the sample spans 25,000 to 30,000 clones, more than 85% being singletons. Sequencing used peripheral blood, obtained before any cancer treatment. These receptors all stem from a female donor over 55 with stage I lung adenocarcinoma. Each CDR3 is given without its conserved first and last residue. Each record gives: V gene, J gene, D gene, CDR3 protein. The D gene is left open where the match is weak.

>TRBV30|TRBJ1-4|.
AWSWGVLEKLF
>TRBV2|TRBJ1-5|.
ASSEDSTGIQPQH
>TRBV25-1|TRBJ2-3|.
ASSHRDTQY
>TRBV27|TRBJ2-1|TRBD1
ASSLGWGQGVDEQF
>TRBV9|TRBJ2-3|.
ASSVGTDTQY
>TRBV7-2|TRBJ2-7|.
ASSLAGGTTSYEQY
>TRBV5-4|TRBJ2-5|.
ASSILGPQETQY
>TRBV9|TRBJ1-2|.
ASSVATRGYGYT
>TRBV27|TRBJ2-1|.
ASSSTSTGYPANEQF
>TRBV6-6|TRBJ1-1|.
ASSYPTGGGNTEAF
>TRBV28|TRBJ1-1|TRBD1
ASSPRQGPIYTEAF
>TRBV19|TRBJ1-1|TRBD1
ASNPGTGGTEAF
>TRBV28|TRBJ1-2|TRBD1
ASNRDRDSLGYT
>TRBV5-1|TRBJ1-4|TRBD1
ASSRTGDVLTNEKLF
>TRBV6-1|TRBJ2-7|.
ASSDVAGSPYEQY
>TRBV5-1|TRBJ2-3|TRBD1
ASSWTRQGSLPDTQY
>TRBV6-5|TRBJ2-3|.
ASSTQTGTQY
>TRBV27|TRBJ1-2|TRBD1
ASSPWRTGGAPYGYT
>TRBV5-6|TRBJ2-3|.
ASSLRSGMGTDTQY
>TRBV7-3|TRBJ2-1|.
ASSLTPGTFF
>TRBV5-6|TRBJ2-4|TRBD1
ASSFKGANGVAKNIQY
>TRBV18|TRBJ2-2|.
ASSPGQSNTGELF
>TRBV7-9|TRBJ2-7|.
ASSLVGGREQY
>TRBV10-1|TRBJ2-7|.
ASSEADGYEQY
>TRBV19|TRBJ1-1|.
ASSIATDWYRNTEAF
>TRBV19|TRBJ1-4|.
ASRPVGGLGEKLF
>TRBV7-7|TRBJ2-2|TRBD1
AVRTGLAGELF
>TRBV7-2|TRBJ1-1|.
ASSLYGAGTEAF
>TRBV11-2|TRBJ2-7|TRBD2
ASSLAPSGSSYEQY